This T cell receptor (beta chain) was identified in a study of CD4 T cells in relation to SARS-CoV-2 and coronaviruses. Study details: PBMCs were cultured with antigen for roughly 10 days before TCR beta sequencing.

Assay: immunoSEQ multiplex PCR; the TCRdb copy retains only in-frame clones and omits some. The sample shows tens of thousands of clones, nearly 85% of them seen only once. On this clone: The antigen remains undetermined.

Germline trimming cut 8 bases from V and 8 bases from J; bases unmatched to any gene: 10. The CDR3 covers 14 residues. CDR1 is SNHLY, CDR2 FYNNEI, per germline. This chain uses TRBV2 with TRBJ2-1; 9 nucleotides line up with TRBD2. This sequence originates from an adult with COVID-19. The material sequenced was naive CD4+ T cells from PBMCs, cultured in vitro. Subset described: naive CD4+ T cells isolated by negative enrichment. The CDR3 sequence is CASWGRSGRHEQFF. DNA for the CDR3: TGTGCCAGCTGGGGGAGAAGCGGGAGGCATGAGCAGTTCTTC. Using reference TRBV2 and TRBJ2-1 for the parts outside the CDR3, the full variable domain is EPEVTQTPSHQVTQMGQEVILRCVPISNHLYFYWYRQILGQKVEFLVSFYNNEISEKSEIFDDQFSVERPDGSNFTLKIRSTKLEDSAMYFCASWGRSGRHEQFFGPGTRLTVL.